This T cell receptor beta chain was found in a study of blood T cell repertoires in COVID-19. Study details: Samples representing acute and convalescent COVID-19 were sourced from the United States, Italy and Spain. T cells, B-cell-depleted T cells, or PBMCs supplied cDNA or gDNA.

Libraries were prepared by immunoSEQ multiplex PCR; TCRdb keeps only in-frame clonotypes and omits some of them. The data contain some 80,000 clones, around nine tenths of them singletons. The CDR3 contains 16 residues. Losses at the gene ends were 5 bases for V and 7 bases for J; bases not matched to a gene: 7. Germline loops: CDR1 SGHNT, CDR2 YENEEA. Sequencing was done on a sample of peripheral blood. The chain employs TRBV11-3 and TRBJ2-1; 14 nucleotides line up with TRBD2. The receptor was derived from a woman of 80 years or more with active or convalescent COVID-19. The CDR3 bases are TGTGCCAGCAGCCAGTGGACTAGCGGGGGGAATAATGAGCAGTTCTTC. The encoded protein is CASSQWTSGGNNEQFF.